The rows below give T cell receptor beta chains drawn from one sample of a study of blood T cell repertoires in COVID-19. Method: immunoSEQ multiplex PCR; TCRdb's copy keeps in-frame clones and lacks some. The sample carries 300,000 to 400,000 clones, approximately 90% recorded once. The sample was PBMCs or T cells enriched from blood (not recorded which). These receptors were obtained from a woman between 18 and 29 years old who had recovered from COVID-19. Both conserved end residues are part of each CDR3. Fields, in order: clone size, V gene, J gene, D gene, CDR3 DNA, CDR3 protein. D genes are given only for firm matches. Size is stated for part of the rows, as once, few or many counts, or as a class when the clone is expanded.

abundance: .; v_gene: TRBV6-5; j_gene: TRBJ1-5; d_gene: TRBD1; CDR3nt: TGTGCCAGCAGGGACAGGGGGCTGGGCAATCAGCCCCAGCATTTT; CDR3aa: CASRDRGLGNQPQHF
abundance: .; v_gene: TRBV28; j_gene: TRBJ1-2; d_gene: TRBD1; CDR3nt: TGTGCCAGCAGTTTAGTCGTTCACAGGGGGATTTACTATGGCTACACCTTC; CDR3aa: CASSLVVHRGIYYGYTF
abundance: .; v_gene: TRBV19; j_gene: TRBJ2-3; d_gene: .; CDR3nt: TGTGCCAGTAGTCCCAGGGGACCTAGCACAGATACGCAGTATTTT; CDR3aa: CASSPRGPSTDTQYF
abundance: .; v_gene: TRBV5-8; j_gene: TRBJ2-7; d_gene: .; CDR3nt: TGTGCCAGCAGCCACGCGACAGCTATCTCCTACGAGCAGTACTTC; CDR3aa: CASSHATAISYEQYF
abundance: .; v_gene: TRBV27; j_gene: TRBJ2-4; d_gene: TRBD2; CDR3nt: TGTGCCAGCAGTTTTTCACAGGGCGGGGGGAACATTCAGTACTTC; CDR3aa: CASSFSQGGGNIQYF
abundance: .; v_gene: TRBV7-6; j_gene: TRBJ2-7; d_gene: .; CDR3nt: TGTGCCAGCAGCTTACTCATTACAGGGCACCTCACCTACGAGCAGTACTTC; CDR3aa: CASSLLITGHLTYEQYF
abundance: .; v_gene: TRBV11-2; j_gene: TRBJ2-5; d_gene: TRBD2; CDR3nt: TGTGCCAGCAACATCCTGACTAGCGGACAAGAGGCCCAGTACTTC; CDR3aa: CASNILTSGQEAQYF
abundance: .; v_gene: TRBV10-3; j_gene: TRBJ1-2; d_gene: TRBD1; CDR3nt: TGTGCCATCAGTTTAAACAGGGGGGGCTATGGCTACACCTTC; CDR3aa: CAISLNRGGYGYTF
abundance: .; v_gene: TRBV5-1; j_gene: TRBJ2-6; d_gene: TRBD1; CDR3nt: TGCGCCAGCAGCCCGGGGACAGGGGATCCTGGGGCCAACGTCCTGACTTTC; CDR3aa: CASSPGTGDPGANVLTF
abundance: .; v_gene: TRBV19; j_gene: TRBJ2-7; d_gene: TRBD2; CDR3nt: TGTGCCAGTAGTACCGTGGGACTAGCGGTCTACGAGCAGTACTTC; CDR3aa: CASSTVGLAVYEQYF
abundance: .; v_gene: TRBV28; j_gene: TRBJ1-6; d_gene: TRBD1; CDR3nt: TGTGCCAGCATGAGACAGGGGACTTCACCCCTCCACTTT; CDR3aa: CASMRQGTSPLHF
abundance: .; v_gene: TRBV27; j_gene: TRBJ2-7; d_gene: TRBD1; CDR3nt: TGTGCCAGCAGTTGGGACACGACAGGGACGCGCTACGAGCAGTACTTC; CDR3aa: CASSWDTTGTRYEQYF
abundance: .; v_gene: TRBV6-1; j_gene: TRBJ1-1; d_gene: TRBD1; CDR3nt: TGTGCCAGCAGTGAAACTATCACAGGGGGTGGTACTGAAGCTTTCTTT; CDR3aa: CASSETITGGGTEAFF
abundance: .; v_gene: TRBV10-2; j_gene: TRBJ2-4; d_gene: .; CDR3nt: TGCGCCAGCACCGATACAATAGCCAAAAACATTCAGTACTTC; CDR3aa: CASTDTIAKNIQYF
abundance: .; v_gene: TRBV4-1; j_gene: TRBJ1-4; d_gene: .; CDR3nt: TGCGCCAGCAGCCAAGCTGTAGGGGATAATGAAAAACTGTTTTTT; CDR3aa: CASSQAVGDNEKLFF
abundance: .; v_gene: TRBV6-5; j_gene: TRBJ1-1; d_gene: TRBD1; CDR3nt: TGTGCCAGCAGTCGCCCCCGGGACAGGTCGTTTACTTTCTTT; CDR3aa: CASSRPRDRSFTFF
abundance: .; v_gene: TRBV2; j_gene: TRBJ1-1; d_gene: .; CDR3nt: TGTGCCAGCACTGCTAGTAAGAACACTGAAGCTTTCTTT; CDR3aa: CASTASKNTEAFF
abundance: .; v_gene: TRBV27; j_gene: TRBJ2-1; d_gene: .; CDR3nt: TGTGCCAGCAGTTTATCGACTGCGGCCCGAAATGAGCAGTTCTTC; CDR3aa: CASSLSTAARNEQFF
abundance: .; v_gene: TRBV10-1; j_gene: TRBJ2-2; d_gene: .; CDR3nt: TGCGCCAGCAGTGATTCAGGGGAGCTGTTTTTT; CDR3aa: CASSDSGELFF
abundance: .; v_gene: TRBV7-7; j_gene: TRBJ1-3; d_gene: .; CDR3nt: TGTGCTAGCAGCTCGGACAGATCCTCTGGAAACACCATATATTTT; CDR3aa: CASSSDRSSGNTIYF
abundance: .; v_gene: TRBV7-9; j_gene: TRBJ1-4; d_gene: .; CDR3nt: TGTGCCAGCAGCTCCACGTGGATTGGGAGTGAAAAACTGTTTTTT; CDR3aa: CASSSTWIGSEKLFF
abundance: .; v_gene: TRBV5-4; j_gene: TRBJ2-2; d_gene: .; CDR3nt: TGTGCCAGCAGCTTGGAACACCACACCGGGGAGCTGTTTTTT; CDR3aa: CASSLEHHTGELFF
abundance: .; v_gene: TRBV6-1; j_gene: TRBJ2-7; d_gene: TRBD1; CDR3nt: TGTGCCAGCAGTGAGGGACAGGGGAGGTACGAGCAGTACTTC; CDR3aa: CASSEGQGRYEQYF
abundance: .; v_gene: TRBV6-4; j_gene: TRBJ2-3; d_gene: TRBD2; CDR3nt: TGTGCCAGCAGTGTTTCTAGCGGGGGGTTGGATACGCAGTATTTT; CDR3aa: CASSVSSGGLDTQYF
abundance: .; v_gene: TRBV28; j_gene: TRBJ1-6; d_gene: TRBD1; CDR3nt: TGTGCCAGCAGTTTCACCAGGGGGAATTCACCCCTCCACTTT; CDR3aa: CASSFTRGNSPLHF
abundance: .; v_gene: TRBV7-9; j_gene: TRBJ2-7; d_gene: TRBD1; CDR3nt: TGTGCCAGCAGCCCCCGACAGGGGGGAGTTTTCTACGAGCAGTACTTC; CDR3aa: CASSPRQGGVFYEQYF
abundance: .; v_gene: TRBV24-1; j_gene: TRBJ2-5; d_gene: .; CDR3nt: TGTGCCACCAGTGATTGGGCCGGAGAGACCCAGTACTTC; CDR3aa: CATSDWAGETQYF
abundance: .; v_gene: TRBV7-9; j_gene: TRBJ2-5; d_gene: TRBD2; CDR3nt: TGTGCCAGCAGCCAAGGGATTGGACTAGCGGGGGGAGAGACCCAGTACTTC; CDR3aa: CASSQGIGLAGGETQYF
abundance: .; v_gene: TRBV2; j_gene: TRBJ1-2; d_gene: TRBD1; CDR3nt: TGTGCCAGCACCCGACAGGGCGTTTACTATGGCTACACCTTC; CDR3aa: CASTRQGVYYGYTF
abundance: .; v_gene: TRBV5-1; j_gene: TRBJ1-5; d_gene: TRBD1; CDR3nt: TGCGCCAGCAGCTTGGAAGGGACAGGGCGGCAGCCCCAGCATTTT; CDR3aa: CASSLEGTGRQPQHF
abundance: .; v_gene: TRBV18; j_gene: TRBJ1-6; d_gene: .; CDR3nt: TGTGCCAGCTCACCAGAGGGTACACCCCTCCACTTT; CDR3aa: CASSPEGTPLHF
abundance: .; v_gene: TRBV11-2; j_gene: TRBJ1-3; d_gene: TRBD1; CDR3nt: TGTGCCAGCAGAAAAGACAGGGCGCCGATGAACACCATATATTTT; CDR3aa: CASRKDRAPMNTIYF
abundance: .; v_gene: TRBV6-5; j_gene: TRBJ1-2; d_gene: .; CDR3nt: TGTGCCAGCAGCCGCGGACAGCTTAACTATGGCTACACCTTC; CDR3aa: CASSRGQLNYGYTF
abundance: .; v_gene: TRBV3-1/TRBV3-2; j_gene: TRBJ2-1; d_gene: TRBD2; CDR3nt: TGTGCCAGCAGCAGCACCGGAGGGGTAGCGGGGGTTTCCTACAATGAGCAGTTCTTC; CDR3aa: CASSSTGGVAGVSYNEQFF
abundance: .; v_gene: TRBV19; j_gene: TRBJ1-5; d_gene: .; CDR3nt: TGTGCCAGTAGTTTTGTACATTCCAGGGTGTATAGCAATCAGCCCCAGCATTTT; CDR3aa: CASSFVHSRVYSNQPQHF
abundance: .; v_gene: TRBV3-1/TRBV3-2; j_gene: TRBJ1-6; d_gene: .; CDR3nt: TGTGCCAGCAGCCAAGGGGCAGAACATTCACCCCTCCACTTT; CDR3aa: CASSQGAEHSPLHF
abundance: .; v_gene: TRBV20-1; j_gene: TRBJ1-1; d_gene: TRBD1; CDR3nt: TGCAGTGCTAGTAGGCCCACAGGGGGACGCCCCATGAACACTGAAGCTTTCTTT; CDR3aa: CSASRPTGGRPMNTEAFF
abundance: .; v_gene: TRBV18; j_gene: TRBJ2-1; d_gene: TRBD1; CDR3nt: TGTGCCAGCTCAAAGGCTCCCGGGACAGGGGTCTCGAGCTCCTACAATGAGCAGTTCTTC; CDR3aa: CASSKAPGTGVSSSYNEQFF
abundance: once; v_gene: TRBV28; j_gene: TRBJ2-5; d_gene: TRBD2; CDR3nt: TGTGCCAGCGCACCGGGACTAGCGCTGTACCAAGAGACCCAGTACTTC; CDR3aa: CASAPGLALYQETQYF
abundance: .; v_gene: TRBV5-4; j_gene: TRBJ1-2; d_gene: TRBD1; CDR3nt: TGTGCCAGCAGGCCGGGACAGCAAGGCTATGGCTACACCTTC; CDR3aa: CASRPGQQGYGYTF
abundance: once; v_gene: TRBV7-6; j_gene: TRBJ2-7; d_gene: TRBD1; CDR3nt: TGTGCCAGCAGCCCCGCCGGGACAGCCTACGAGCAGTACTTC; CDR3aa: CASSPAGTAYEQYF
abundance: .; v_gene: TRBV19; j_gene: TRBJ2-7; d_gene: .; CDR3nt: TGTGCCAGTACTTTCCAGGGGGGTCTTCGCGAGCAGTACTTC; CDR3aa: CASTFQGGLREQYF
abundance: .; v_gene: TRBV6-5; j_gene: TRBJ2-1; d_gene: .; CDR3nt: TGTGCCAGCAGTTCCCCCGGGGAGGCCTACAATGAGCAGTTCTTC; CDR3aa: CASSSPGEAYNEQFF
abundance: .; v_gene: TRBV13; j_gene: TRBJ1-2; d_gene: .; CDR3nt: TGTGCCAGCAGCTTAGACGGTTTCAGTGAGGGCTATGGCTACACCTTC; CDR3aa: CASSLDGFSEGYGYTF
abundance: once; v_gene: TRBV3-1/TRBV3-2; j_gene: TRBJ2-5; d_gene: .; CDR3nt: TGTGCCAGCGTGGCACAAGAGACCCAGTACTTC; CDR3aa: CASVAQETQYF
abundance: once; v_gene: TRBV2; j_gene: TRBJ1-2; d_gene: TRBD1; CDR3nt: TGTGCCAGCAGTGACTGGGACAGGGGAGGAGGCTACACCTTC; CDR3aa: CASSDWDRGGGYTF
abundance: .; v_gene: TRBV29-1; j_gene: TRBJ1-3; d_gene: TRBD1; CDR3nt: TGCAGCGTTAGGGACAGGGGCTCTGGAAACACCATATATTTT; CDR3aa: CSVRDRGSGNTIYF
abundance: .; v_gene: TRBV6-1; j_gene: TRBJ1-6; d_gene: TRBD1; CDR3nt: TGTGCCAGCAGTGAAGCAGGGACAGTAGGCCACTTT; CDR3aa: CASSEAGTVGHF
abundance: once; v_gene: TRBV5-1; j_gene: TRBJ2-7; d_gene: .; CDR3nt: TGCGCCAGCAGCGAACCCGGGATATCCTACGAGCAGTACTTC; CDR3aa: CASSEPGISYEQYF
abundance: .; v_gene: TRBV7-9; j_gene: TRBJ1-1; d_gene: TRBD1; CDR3nt: TGTGCCAGCAGACTAGGACAGGTTGAAGCTTTCTTT; CDR3aa: CASRLGQVEAFF
abundance: once; v_gene: TRBV12-3/TRBV12-4; j_gene: TRBJ1-1; d_gene: TRBD1; CDR3nt: TGTGCCAGCAGTTTAGCCCCAGGGGGAGCTTTCTTT; CDR3aa: CASSLAPGGAFF
abundance: .; v_gene: TRBV28; j_gene: TRBJ1-5; d_gene: .; CDR3nt: TGTGCCAGCAGTTCACTGAATCAGCCCCAGCATTTT; CDR3aa: CASSSLNQPQHF
abundance: .; v_gene: TRBV9; j_gene: TRBJ2-2; d_gene: .; CDR3nt: TGTGCCAGCAGCGTAGAGGCGGGGAAGGTCGGCGGGGAGCTGTTTTTT; CDR3aa: CASSVEAGKVGGELFF
abundance: .; v_gene: TRBV27; j_gene: TRBJ2-1; d_gene: .; CDR3nt: TGTGCCAGCAGTCGTACCATCCTAGAGGCGGGCCATTACAATGAGCAGTTCTTC; CDR3aa: CASSRTILEAGHYNEQFF
abundance: .; v_gene: TRBV14; j_gene: TRBJ1-1; d_gene: .; CDR3nt: TGTGCCAGCAGCCTTAACAGGGTCGAAGCTTTCTTT; CDR3aa: CASSLNRVEAFF
abundance: .; v_gene: TRBV12-3/TRBV12-4; j_gene: TRBJ1-2; d_gene: TRBD1; CDR3nt: TGTGCCAGCTATAAGACAGGGTTAGGCTACACCTTC; CDR3aa: CASYKTGLGYTF